The T cell receptor (beta chain) described here comes from a study of blood T cell repertoires in COVID-19. Profiling relied on immunoSEQ multiplex PCR, and the TCRdb table lists in-frame clones only, not all of them. Of around 83,000 clones listed, approximately 81% are singletons. V was clipped by 6 bases and J by 1 base; unmatched bases: 5. The germline gives CDR1 KGHSH, CDR2 LQKENI. This CDR3 has 15 residues. This chain links TRBV18 with TRBJ1-5; 8 nucleotides align to TRBD1. The TCR comes from an older woman with acute or convalescent COVID-19. Sequenced: peripheral blood. CDR3 nucleotide sequence: TGTGCCAGCTCGCCCGGGACAGGAAGCAATCAGCCCCAGCATTTT. It codes for CASSPGTGSNQPQHF. The complete variable domain, with remaining parts taken from reference TRBV18 and TRBJ1-5, reads NAGVMQNPRHLVRRRGQEARLRCSPMKGHSHVYWYRQLPEEGLKFMVYLQKENIIDESGMPKERFSAEFPKEGPSILRIQQVVRGDSAAYFCASSPGTGSNQPQHFGDGTRLSIL.